These 10 T cell receptor beta chains came from one sample sequenced in a study of T cell repertoires in cytomegalovirus infection. Each CDR3 protein gets one entry after TCRdb re-called the reads with MiXCR. The sample has hundreds of thousands of distinct CDR3 sequences; 15% to 20% are singletons. Sequencing was done on a sample of PBMCs. These receptors were collected from a human donor in good health (CMV status not recorded). Some clones in this sample may be carry-over from other donors' samples.

This clonotype was detected a few times. The V call is TRBV12-3 or TRBV12-4, the J call TRBJ1-5; TRBD1 matches 9 bases. The CDR3 runs 15 residues. After removal of 6 bases from V and 3 bases from J, the junction contained 6 bases not matched to a gene. The DNA of the CDR3 is TGTGCCAGCAGCCTCACAGGGGGCAACAATCAGCCCCAGCATTTT. It translates to CASSLTGGNNQPQHF.

V gene TRBV24-1 combines with J gene TRBJ1-2; 8 positions match TRBD1. This CDR3 spans 14 amino acids. The germline CDR1 and CDR2 sequences are KGHDR and SFDVKD. Trimming took 5 bases from V and 3 from J; bases not matched to a gene: 4. The CDR3 sequence is CATSATDRDYGYTF. The CDR3 DNA sequence: TGTGCCACCAGTGCCACGGACAGGGACTATGGCTACACCTTC.

Comment on this clonotype: One end of the junction varies from germline; a read error may be responsible. The chain employs TRBV7-9 and TRBJ1-1; 7 positions match TRBD1. CDR3 length equals 14 residues. Per germline, CDR1 SEHNR and CDR2 FQNEAQ (reference sequence). The CDR3 coding sequence is TGTGCCAGCAGCTTCCAGGGGGGAGGCACTGAAGCTTACTTT. Protein: CASSFQGGGTEAYF.

The sample holds many counts of this clonotype. The V gene is TRBV6-1, the J gene TRBJ2-3; no reliable D call. V lost 5 bases, J lost 8 bases, and 11 bases lay in between. CDR1 MNHNS and CDR2 SASEGT come from the germline V gene. The CDR3 totals 12 residues. CDR3 nucleotide sequence: TGTGCCAGCAGTCAAGGTGTCGGTACGCAGTATTTT. It yields the protein CASSQGVGTQYF.

In its sample, this clonotype was seen many times. The V call is TRBV12-3 or TRBV12-4, the J call TRBJ1-5; 7 bases line up with TRBD1. CDR3 length: 15 residues. V gave up 5 bases and J gave up 8 bases; unmatched junction bases: 12. CDR3 nucleotides: TGTGCCAGCAGTCGTCGGGACAGCCCATGGGAGCCCCAGCATTTT. It specifies CASSRRDSPWEPQHF.

Concerning this clonotype: At one end, the junction sequence differs from germline, possibly due to a read error. The chain joins TRBV19 to TRBJ2-1, with TRBD1 identical over 8 bases. In germline, CDR1 is LNHDA, CDR2 SQIVND (reference sequence). This CDR3 is 14 amino acids long. In nucleotides, the CDR3 is TGTGCCAGTAGCCAAACAGGGGGGTTTGGTGAGCAGTCCTTC. It specifies CASSQTGGFGEQSF. The full variable domain, in which reference TRBV19 and TRBJ2-1 provide the parts outside the CDR3, is DGGITQSPKYLFRKEGQNVTLSCEQNLNHDAMYWYRQDPGQGLRLIYYSQIVNDFQKGDIAEGYSVSREKKESFPLTVTSAQKNPTAFYLCASSQTGGFGEQSFGPGTRLTVL.

In this sample, this clonotype turned up many times. This chain joins TRBV7-2 and TRBJ1-5; the match to TRBD1 covers 10 bases. This CDR3 comprises 15 residues. Trimming cost V 8 bases and J 4 bases; bases outside gene matches: 8. Germline values: CDR1 SGHTA, CDR2 FQGNSA. The DNA for the CDR3 is TGTGCCAGCGTTCGCGGGACAGGGGAAAATCAGCCCCAGCATTTT. Translated: CASVRGTGENQPQHF.

This clonotype has ten or more counts. The chain links TRBV6-1 to TRBJ2-5; D is perhaps TRBD1 or TRBD2 (5 bases each). There are 14 residues in the CDR3. The V gene's germline CDR1 is MNHNS and CDR2 SASEGT. V gave up 6 bases and J gave up 2 bases, with 13 bases separating them. CDR3 protein: CASRLDWGQETQYF. CDR3 DNA sequence: TGTGCCAGCAGGCTTGATTGGGGGCAAGAGACCCAGTACTTC.

V and J are TRBV12-3 or TRBV12-4 and TRBJ1-5; D not certain. V dropped 4 bases and J dropped 0 bases, with 10 bases sitting between them. The length of the CDR3 is 15 residues. CDR3 protein: CASSSDGYSNQPQHF. CDR3 in DNA: TGTGCCAGCAGTTCCGACGGTTATAGCAATCAGCCCCAGCATTTT.

The chain carries TRBV11-2 and TRBJ1-4; no clear D. Germline CDR1 SGHAT, CDR2 FQNNGV. This CDR3 is 17 amino acids long. V dropped 0 bases and J dropped 8 bases, with 19 bases sitting between them. CDR3 nucleotide sequence: TGTGCCAGCAGCTTAGATCGATACGACAAACTAAAAGAAAAACTGTTTTTT. Translated, it gives CASSLDRYDKLKEKLFF. Variable domain in full (rest from reference TRBV11-2 and TRBJ1-4): EAGVAQSPRYKIIEKRQSVAFWCNPISGHATLYWYQQILGQGPKLLIQFQNNGVVDDSQLPKDRFSAERLKGVDSTLKIQPAKLEDSAVYLCASSLDRYDKLKEKLFFGSGTQLSVL.